A single sample is the source of the 19 T cell receptor beta chains below, sequenced in a study of beta chain features in type 1 diabetes. The isolated RNA, all of it, was reverse transcribed, so expressed TCRB transcripts were what got sequenced. Method: immunoSEQ multiplex PCR; TCRdb's copy keeps in-frame clones and lacks some. The sample holds around 330,000 clones, approximately 11% seen once. Sequenced sample: naive CD4+ T cells from blood. The receptor set was obtained from a woman between 25 and 40 years old in good health.

To note about this clone: This CDR3 is also generated by other DNA sequences in the sample. The chain links TRBV18 to TRBJ1-5, with D possibly TRBD1 on 5 matching bases. CDR3 length: 15 amino acids. V lost 1 base and J lost 0, with 7 bases in between. Germline CDR1 KGHSH, CDR2 LQKENI. DNA for the CDR3: TGTGCCAGCTCACCACAGGGGTATAGCAATCAGCCCCAGCATTTT. Translating gives CASSPQGYSNQPQHF.

The V and J genes are TRBV9 and TRBJ2-7, with 7 bases aligning to TRBD1. With 2 bases clipped from V and 4 bases from J, the junction kept 6 bases outside the gene matches. Germline assignment: CDR1 SGDLS and CDR2 YYNGEE. The CDR3 extends over 14 amino acids. The CDR3 loop is CASSVGTARYEQYF. The CDR3, as DNA: TGTGCCAGCAGCGTCGGGACAGCGCGATACGAGCAGTACTTC.

This clone appeared a few times. The genes are TRBV4-3 and TRBJ2-1; 7 nucleotides align to TRBD2. Germline CDR1 is LGHNA and CDR2 is YSLEER. The ends lost 1 base at V and 4 bases at J; junction bases unmatched: 7. CDR3 length: 16 residues. CDR3 in DNA: TGCGCCAGCAGCCAAGTTTCTAGCGGAGTATACAATGAGCAGTTCTTC. It is translated as CASSQVSSGVYNEQFF.

This chain connects TRBV5-1 to TRBJ1-5; 11 positions match TRBD1. Germline loops: CDR1 SGHRS, CDR2 YFSETQ. CDR3 length: 15 residues. V was pared by 3 bases and J by 2 bases, with 1 base of the junction left unmatched. The CDR3 here is CASSSGQGGNQPQHF. CDR3 DNA sequence: TGCGCCAGCAGCTCGGGACAGGGGGGCAATCAGCCCCAGCATTTT.

This clone has just a few counts. V and J are TRBV29-1 and TRBJ2-1; D is possibly TRBD2 (5 bases). V lost 4 bases, J lost 4 bases, and 17 bases lay in between. Per the germline V gene, CDR1 is SQVTM and CDR2 is ANQGSEA. The CDR3 totals 15 residues. As DNA, the CDR3 is TGCAGCGTTGGAGGAAGAGGGCCGAAGTACAATGAGCAGTTCTTC. It codes for CSVGGRGPKYNEQFF.

The rearrangement links TRBV7-2 to TRBJ2-1; TRBD1 aligns across 11 bases. Trimming cost V 6 bases and J 8 bases; bases outside gene matches: 6. There are 14 residues in the CDR3. CDR1 and CDR2 (germline): SGHTA, FQGNSA. The CDR3 spells CASREWTGGYEQFF. CDR3 nucleotides: TGTGCCAGCAGGGAATGGACAGGGGGCTATGAGCAGTTCTTC.

This clone appeared many times. The chain couples TRBV14 to TRBJ2-5; D gene uncertain. CDR1 is SGHDN, CDR2 FVKESK, per germline. The V end was cut by 1 base, the J end by 7 bases, with 4 bases between. CDR3 length equals 11 residues. CDR3 DNA: TGTGCCAGCAGCCAAGCGGTGACCCAGTACTTC. It translates to CASSQAVTQYF.

The gene calls are TRBV28 and TRBJ2-1, with D possibly being TRBD2 (6 bases). Per germline, CDR1 MDHEN and CDR2 SYDVKM. Trimming stripped 5 bases from V and 11 bases from J, with 10 bases between. The CDR3 is 11 residues long. The CDR3 DNA follows: TGTGCCAGCAGTCTCCGGGGGAAGCAGTTCTTC. This gives the protein CASSLRGKQFF.

In DNA form, the CDR3 reads TGTGCCAGCAGCCGAGCGGGGGGAGGCGGTCAGCCCCAGCATTTT. The encoded protein is CASSRAGGGGQPQHF. The rearrangement joins TRBV2 to TRBJ1-5, with a weak D call TRBD1 (5 bases). The CDR3 extends over 15 amino acids. The germline V and J ends were trimmed by 6 bases and 6 bases, with 18 bases remaining between them. CDR1 is SNHLY, CDR2 FYNNEI, per germline.

J is TRBJ2-5 and V is TRBV11-2, with D maybe TRBD2 (7 bases). The V and J ends lost 0 bases and 5 bases respectively, with 13 bases between them. CDR1 SGHAT and CDR2 FQNNGV come from the germline V gene. This CDR3 has 15 amino acids. The CDR3 nucleotides are TGTGCCAGCAGCTTAGACATCGGGGGGCTGGAGACCCAGTACTTC. Encoded protein: CASSLDIGGLETQYF.

V is TRBV7-9 and J is TRBJ2-7; D may be TRBD1 (5 bases). CDR3 length: 16 amino acids. In germline, CDR1 is SEHNR, CDR2 FQNEAQ (reference sequence). The V gene lost 6 bases and the J gene lost 3 bases, with 21 bases spanning the gap. This CDR3 reads CASSPSSWTQGYEQYF. The CDR3 nucleotides read TGTGCCAGCAGTCCCTCAAGTTGGACGCAGGGCTACGAGCAGTACTTC.

This rearrangement joins TRBV18 to TRBJ2-1; 14 nucleotides agree with TRBD2. V dropped 3 bases and J dropped 10; count of bases not matched to a gene: 5. The CDR3 is 15 amino acids. Per the germline V gene, CDR1 is KGHSH and CDR2 is LQKENI. The CDR3 DNA is TGTGCCAGCTCACCTGGACTAGCGGGAGGAGTGGAGCAGTTCTTC. Translating it yields CASSPGLAGGVEQFF.

Remarks on this clone: Additional DNA sequences in this sample encode the identical CDR3. This sequence joins TRBV18 and TRBJ2-1; no clear D. The CDR3 contains 13 residues. Germline CDR1 KGHSH, CDR2 LQKENI. Between the trimmed V and J ends, which lost 6 bases and 3 bases, there was a span of 9 bases. The DNA for the CDR3 is TGTGCCAGCTCGCCGCCTAGCTACAATGAGCAGTTCTTC. Its protein product is CASSPPSYNEQFF.

The chain uses TRBV7-2 and TRBJ2-1; tentative D call: TRBD2 (5 bases). V lost 5 bases and J 4 bases, leaving 9 bases between the germline ends. The CDR3 has 13 amino acids. Germline-derived CDR1 and CDR2 are SGHTA and FQGNSA. The CDR3 region is CASSQRGYNEQFF. CDR3 bases: TGTGCCAGCAGCCAACGGGGATACAATGAGCAGTTCTTC.

This clone was counted only a few times. CDR3: CASSLSPTNEKLFF. The CDR3 DNA is TGTGCCAGCAGTCTCAGTCCCACTAATGAAAAACTGTTTTTT. The genes are TRBV28 and TRBJ1-4; D ambiguous. Germline CDR1 reads MDHEN; CDR2 reads SYDVKM. The CDR3 consists of 14 residues. V was clipped by 5 bases and J by 2 bases, with 9 bases between them.

The DNA for the CDR3 is TGTGCCAGCAGCTTTACAGGGAAAGAGACCCAGTACTTC. It is translated as CASSFTGKETQYF. This rearrangement joins TRBV11-1 to TRBJ2-5, with D possibly being TRBD1 (6 bases). CDR3 length: 13 amino acids. V shed 3 bases and J shed 3 bases, with 8 bases lying between them. Germline V gives CDR1 SGHAT, CDR2 FQDESV (reference sequence). Combining the CDR3 with reference TRBV11-1 and TRBJ2-5 gives the whole variable domain EAEVAQSPRYKITEKSQAVAFWCDPISGHATLYWYRQILGQGPELLVQFQDESVVDDSQLPKDRFSAERLKGVDSTLKIQPAELGDSAMYLCASSFTGKETQYFGPGTRLLVL.

The chain carries TRBV30 and TRBJ2-2, with 13 bases fitting TRBD2. The V and J ends lost 5 bases and 5 bases, in that order; junction bases with no gene match: 8. This CDR3 has 16 residues. Germline assignment: CDR1 GTSNPN and CDR2 SVGIG (reference sequence). For the CDR3, the DNA is TGTGCCTGGGATTTCGGGACTAGCGGGACTACCGGGGAGCTGTTTTTT. Translated, it gives CAWDFGTSGTTGELFF.

This clone was seen more than once but under ten times. V and J are TRBV10-3 and TRBJ2-1; 7 bases are shared with TRBD2. From germline, CDR1 is ENHRY and CDR2 SYGVKD. The trim removed 0 bases at V and 6 bases at J, leaving 5 bases unmatched. CDR3 length equals 15 residues. CDR3 nucleotides: TGTGCCATCAGTGAGTCCTCTAGCGGACTCAATGAGCAGTTCTTC. Translated: CAISESSSGLNEQFF.

The chain employs TRBV2 and TRBJ1-1; TRBD1 might be the D (6 bases). CDR1 is SNHLY, CDR2 FYNNEI, per germline. There are 14 residues in the CDR3. V lost 7 bases and J 1 base, leaving 13 bases between the germline ends. In DNA form, the CDR3 reads TGTGCCAGCAATCAACAGGGTTGGAACACTGAAGCTTTCTTT. Amino acid sequence: CASNQQGWNTEAFF.